These T cell receptor beta chains were read from a single sample in a study of vaccination and CD4 T cells after COVID-19. The antigens of these receptors remain unknown. One entry per CDR3 protein results from TCRdb running MiXCR on the PCR reads. This table has some 10,000 distinct CDR3 sequences, approximately 32% appearing once. The sequencing used CD4+ T cells from blood, cultured in vitro, collected after SARS-CoV-2 vaccination. The receptors shown here come from a human donor who had recovered from COVID-19. Both conserved end residues are part of each CDR3. The order of the fields is D gene, J gene, V gene, clone size, CDR3 DNA, CDR3 protein. A D gene is named only where the DNA matches it firmly. Not all rows give a size; the values are once, few, many and, for expanded clones, a class.

d_gene: TRBD2
j_gene: TRBJ2-1
v_gene: TRBV5-7
abundance: .
CDR3nt: TGTGCCAGCAGCTTGGGACTAGCGGGAGAGGTACCTGGGGATGAGCAGTTCTTC
CDR3aa: CASSLGLAGEVPGDEQFF

d_gene: .
j_gene: TRBJ1-1
v_gene: TRBV7-2
abundance: few
CDR3nt: TGTGCCAGCAGCTTGCGAGGATGGAACACTGAAGCTTTCTTT
CDR3aa: CASSLRGWNTEAFF

d_gene: .
j_gene: TRBJ1-1
v_gene: TRBV20-1
abundance: few
CDR3nt: TGCAGTGCTAGAGTTGGAGGGCGGAGTGAAGCTTTCTTT
CDR3aa: CSARVGGRSEAFF

d_gene: .
j_gene: TRBJ1-6
v_gene: TRBV4-3
abundance: .
CDR3nt: TGCGCCAGCAGCCGAGATCAGGATTATAATTCACCCCTCCACTTT
CDR3aa: CASSRDQDYNSPLHF

d_gene: .
j_gene: TRBJ2-1
v_gene: TRBV11-2
abundance: .
CDR3nt: TGTGCCAGCAGCTGGGGAGGGGGTCGGGAGCAGTTCTTC
CDR3aa: CASSWGGGREQFF

d_gene: TRBD2
j_gene: TRBJ2-5
v_gene: TRBV6-1
abundance: .
CDR3nt: TGTGCCAGCAGCTTCGGGAGGGCCAAAGAGACCCAGTACTTC
CDR3aa: CASSFGRAKETQYF

d_gene: .
j_gene: TRBJ2-3
v_gene: TRBV19
abundance: .
CDR3nt: TGTGCCAGTAGTAACAGGCCCACAGATACGCAGTATTTT
CDR3aa: CASSNRPTDTQYF

d_gene: .
j_gene: TRBJ1-3
v_gene: TRBV28
abundance: .
CDR3nt: TGTGCCAGCAGGGGTGGACAAGTCGGAAACACCATATATTTT
CDR3aa: CASRGGQVGNTIYF

d_gene: TRBD2
j_gene: TRBJ2-7
v_gene: TRBV19
abundance: .
CDR3nt: TGTGCCAGTAGTCGGACTAGCGGGAACTACGAGCAGTACTTC
CDR3aa: CASSRTSGNYEQYF

d_gene: TRBD1
j_gene: TRBJ2-3
v_gene: TRBV11-3
abundance: few
CDR3nt: TGTGCCTGCGTAGACAGGGGCACAGATACGCAGTATTTT
CDR3aa: CACVDRGTDTQYF

d_gene: TRBD2
j_gene: TRBJ2-1
v_gene: TRBV15
abundance: few
CDR3nt: TGTGCCACCACCAGCGCCTGGATCGGGACTACCGAATACAATGAGCAGTTCTTC
CDR3aa: CATTSAWIGTTEYNEQFF

d_gene: TRBD2
j_gene: TRBJ2-7
v_gene: TRBV28
abundance: few
CDR3nt: TGTGCCAGCAGTTTCTCCGGGACTACACACGAGCAGTACTTC
CDR3aa: CASSFSGTTHEQYF

d_gene: .
j_gene: TRBJ2-2
v_gene: TRBV15
abundance: .
CDR3nt: TGTGCCACCAGCAACCCACGAGGGGCCGGGGAGCTGTTTTTT
CDR3aa: CATSNPRGAGELFF

d_gene: TRBD1
j_gene: TRBJ2-7
v_gene: TRBV6-1
abundance: .
CDR3nt: TGTGCCAGCAGAAGTATAAGGACAGGCGCCTACGAGCAGTACTTC
CDR3aa: CASRSIRTGAYEQYF